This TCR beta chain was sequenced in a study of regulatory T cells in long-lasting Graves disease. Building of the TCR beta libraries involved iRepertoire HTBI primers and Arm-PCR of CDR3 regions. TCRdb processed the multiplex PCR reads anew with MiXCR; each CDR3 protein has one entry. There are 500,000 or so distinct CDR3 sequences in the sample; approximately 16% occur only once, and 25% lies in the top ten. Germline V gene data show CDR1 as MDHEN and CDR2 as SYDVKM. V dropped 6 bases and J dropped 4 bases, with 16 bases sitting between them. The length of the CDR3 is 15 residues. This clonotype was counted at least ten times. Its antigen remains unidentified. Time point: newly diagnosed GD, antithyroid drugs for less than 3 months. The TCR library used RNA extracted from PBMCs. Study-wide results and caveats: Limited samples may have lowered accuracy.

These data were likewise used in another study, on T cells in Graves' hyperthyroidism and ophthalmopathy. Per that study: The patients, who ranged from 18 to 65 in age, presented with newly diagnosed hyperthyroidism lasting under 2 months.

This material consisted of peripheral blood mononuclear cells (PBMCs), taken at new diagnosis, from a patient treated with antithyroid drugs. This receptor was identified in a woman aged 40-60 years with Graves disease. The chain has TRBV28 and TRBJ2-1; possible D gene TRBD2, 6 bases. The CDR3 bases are TGTGCCAGCAGCCCCCTCCGGGACTCTTACAATGAGCAGTTCTTC. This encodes CASSPLRDSYNEQFF.